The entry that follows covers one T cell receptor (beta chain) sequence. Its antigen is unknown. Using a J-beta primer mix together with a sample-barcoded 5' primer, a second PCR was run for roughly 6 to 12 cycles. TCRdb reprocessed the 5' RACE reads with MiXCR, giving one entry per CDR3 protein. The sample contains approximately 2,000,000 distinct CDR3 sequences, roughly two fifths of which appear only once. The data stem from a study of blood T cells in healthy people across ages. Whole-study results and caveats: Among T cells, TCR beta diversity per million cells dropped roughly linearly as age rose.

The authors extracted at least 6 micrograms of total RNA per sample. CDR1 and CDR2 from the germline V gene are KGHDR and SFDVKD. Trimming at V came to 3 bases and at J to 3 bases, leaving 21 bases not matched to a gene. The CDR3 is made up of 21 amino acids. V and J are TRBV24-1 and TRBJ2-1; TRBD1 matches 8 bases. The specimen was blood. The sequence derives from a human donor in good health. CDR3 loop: CATSDKYTRDRSKGLYNEQFF. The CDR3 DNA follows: TGTGCCACCAGTGATAAATACACCCGGGACAGGTCAAAGGGGCTCTACAATGAGCAGTTCTTC.